This T cell receptor (beta chain) appears in the sequencing data of a study of blood T cell repertoires in COVID-19. On the study more broadly: Sites in the United States, Italy and Spain provided acute and convalescent COVID-19 samples. T cells, B-cell-depleted T cells, or PBMCs supplied cDNA or gDNA.

In the study's own analysis: Reference gene primer amplification in the assay estimated nucleated cell counts. The method was immunoSEQ multiplex PCR; TCRdb's version includes in-frame clones alone and lacks a portion of them. Clone size and V and J calls were adopted from that table, with D and trimming inferred from the DNA. The sample has 150,000 to 200,000 clones; around 80% are singletons. The CDR3 is 14 residues long. J gave up 13 bases and V 3 bases, and 12 bases lay outside the gene matches. Germline assignment: CDR1 LGHDT and CDR2 YNNKEL (reference sequence). The receptor comes from an elderly woman with active or convalescent COVID-19. This chain connects TRBV3-1 (or the pseudogene TRBV3-2) to TRBJ2-7, with 10 bases matching TRBD1. Sample: peripheral blood. CDR3 sequence: CASSQVTGGAGRYF. The CDR3 DNA is TGTGCCAGCAGCCAGGTGACAGGGGGCGCGGGGAGATACTTC.